This section outlines one TCR beta chain sequence together with its context. Its specificity is not known. The data are from a study of T cell repertoires in cytomegalovirus infection. About the research overall: Recently identified HLA-C-restricted CMV epitopes and well-studied HLA-B-restricted CMV epitopes were used by the study.

The germline gives CDR1 SQVTM, CDR2 ANQGSEA. The length of the CDR3 is 10 residues. V lost 7 bases and J 3 bases, leaving 3 bases between the germline ends. TCRdb itself ran the reads through MiXCR, one entry per CDR3 protein. This sample has 600,000 to 700,000 distinct CDR3 sequences; roughly 33% occur once, and the top ten carry about 20%. The J gene is TRBJ2-2, the V gene TRBV29-1; D is unclear. This sequence was found in a human donor in good health (CMV status not recorded). Some clones in this sample may be carry-over from other donors' samples. Sequencing was performed on cultured PBMCs, taken from culture after CMV antigen stimulation. CDR3 region: CSAYTGELFF. CDR3 in DNA: TGCAGCGCGTACACCGGGGAGCTGTTTTTT.